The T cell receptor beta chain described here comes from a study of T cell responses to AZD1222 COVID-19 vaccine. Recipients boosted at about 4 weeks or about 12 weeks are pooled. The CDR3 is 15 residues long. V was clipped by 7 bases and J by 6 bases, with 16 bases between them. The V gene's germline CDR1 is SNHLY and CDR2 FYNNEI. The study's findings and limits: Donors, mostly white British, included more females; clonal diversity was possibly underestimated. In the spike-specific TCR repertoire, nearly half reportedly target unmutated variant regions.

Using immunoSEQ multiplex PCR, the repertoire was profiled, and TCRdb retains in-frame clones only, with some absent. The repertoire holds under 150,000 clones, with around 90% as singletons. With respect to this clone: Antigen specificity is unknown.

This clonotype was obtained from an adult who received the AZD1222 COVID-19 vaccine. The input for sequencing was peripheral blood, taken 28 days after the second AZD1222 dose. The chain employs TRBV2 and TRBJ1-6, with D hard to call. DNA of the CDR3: TGTGCCAGCACTGTAGAAGGTTTAAGTAATTCACCCCTCCACTTT. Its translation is CASTVEGLSNSPLHF.